This entry features one TCR beta chain sequence. Antigen unknown. The data derive from a study of shared clonotypes between healthy human individuals. Trimming left V 1 base short and J 9 bases short, with 7 bases between. This CDR3 comprises 13 residues. CDR1 and CDR2 (germline): MRHNA, SNTAGT. A roughly 200 ng quantity of DNA, 32,000 or so T cell genomes, went into the sorted-subset replicate PCRs. Some clones are missing from TCRdb's copy, which holds only in-frame ones; the method was immunoSEQ multiplex PCR. The sample lists just over 2,000,000 clones; less than 95% were seen once. Findings and caveats of the study: With a handful of donors compared, roughly 5% of naive CD4 clonotypes were shared. The sampled material consisted only of blood, and tissue repertoires are likely to differ.

Selected positively for CCR7 and CD45RO-negative, naive CD8 cells excluded terminally differentiated effector memory CD45RA+ cells. This chain connects TRBV6-4 to TRBJ1-6; D call uncertain. This clonotype was obtained from a man aged 18 to 29 in good health. Sequences were obtained from naive CD8+ T cells sorted from blood. Here the CDR3 reads CASSDFVGSPLHF. CDR3 sequence (DNA): TGTGCCAGCAGTGACTTCGTGGGTTCACCCCTCCACTTT.